This TCR beta chain was found in a study of cytomegalovirus exposure and HLA in healthy donors (dated by TCRdb to the late 2010s). About the full investigation: An earlier analysis of some 550 of the donors reported about 250 Gb of sequence data and some 100 million unique TCR beta sequences from about 179 million T cells. The study aimed to test whether signatures of past pathogen exposure could be identified by cataloging public T cell receptors. To decide whether each TCR beta V gene segment behaved as functional or pseudogenic, an earlier analysis of approximately 590 of the donors relied on high-throughput TCR beta sequencing. All discovery cohort repertoires had been generated on a single sequencing platform. The T cell repertoires of several hundred subjects were profiled by immunosequencing and related to cytomegalovirus serostatus. Donor age, sex, ethnicity and CMV serostatus were compiled together with the repertoire data. To predict cytomegalovirus infection status, the study combined high-throughput TCR immunosequencing, statistical association of individual TCRs with disease status, and machine learning. On average, around 240,000 unique TCR beta nucleotide sequences were sequenced per donor among about 400 genotyped donors of the cohort, with around 19% of those sequences being non-productive. Typing coverage varied by locus: roughly 620-640 donors for A, B, C, DRB1 and DQB1; around 560 for DQA1; over 600 for DPA1; under 490 for DPB1. An early release that covered about 600 HLA-typed donors contained around 330 gigabases of sequencing data and about 93 million unique TCR sequences. Rather than using new phenotypic data, the later analysis identified candidate immune exposures from TCR beta sequences and from how often those sequences occurred across donors. Genome-wide SNP genotypes for about three fifths of the roughly 670 donors were used in a later genetic analysis, which treated that subset as a discovery cohort. Of the roughly 410 genotyped donors, 70% to 90% were placed in the genetic ancestry cluster associated with self-reported Caucasian donors. A later analysis re-examined previously published TCR beta repertoires from just over 650 donors and added high-resolution HLA genotyping to investigate patterns of TCR occurrence. HLA typing covered class I and class II loci at four-digit resolution. Along with the roughly 700-subject first cohort, a separate validation cohort of over a hundred different subjects was used. Because of strong linkage in the cohort, four to six DR-DQ haplotypes were treated as single units for association and clustering.

The CDR3 sequence holds 15 residues, the cysteine and phenylalanine included. CDR3 DNA only is kept here, 45 bases in frame from base 1. Trimming removed 2 bases from V and 7 bases from J; the gene matches leave 6 bases unexplained. The CDR1 and CDR2 encoded by the germline V gene are SGHAT and FQNNGV. For this clone: This clone's antigen is unknown. The record has no base qualities; no much larger clone is one base away.

In total, approximately 690 healthy bone marrow donors made up the cohort. At the time of sampling, all cohort members were nominally healthy, though unrecorded immune exposures were likely present. The donor tested CMV seronegative and was one of the 352 seronegative cohort members. Every donor gave a peripheral blood sample, and the peripheral blood mononuclear cells from that sample were used for TCR beta sequencing. Genomic DNA extraction from the blood cell samples was performed with the Qiagen DNeasy Blood Extraction Kit. General findings and caveats noted by the study authors: About 17 rarely observed V segments, including chromosome 9 orphons, were excluded from the earlier analysis of several hundred of the donors because counts were too low. The only immune exposure information available for the cohort was CMV serostatus. In a later analysis, HLA-associated TCR beta chains showed more clonal expansion and lower generation probabilities than non-associated chains that were equally common. Some IMGT-functional V segments, including TRBV6-2 and TRBV6-3, could not be told apart with the 87-base-pair reads, so those segments were excluded. Sequencing depth was assumed to be roughly uniform across donors in the presence/absence analyses, though that assumption may not hold. In a later analysis, some 18,000 TCR beta sequences were associated with specific HLA alleles at a false discovery rate of 0.05. A later analysis reported that several top co-occurrence clusters appeared linked to parvovirus B19, influenza, CMV and Epstein-Barr virus. A later genetic analysis reported fewer N-insertions in productive TCRs among donors in an Asian-associated ancestry cluster than the approximately 700-donor mean. Because HLA typing was missing for some donors at each locus, association tests included only the typed subset. The study listed 150 to 200 TCR beta chains as associated with cytomegalovirus. Linkage disequilibrium might explain the correlated functional status among segregating V segments, but an unknown experimental factor could not be excluded. It was suggested by the authors that the approach could potentially be generalized to other disease states and immunological phenotypes. In an earlier analysis of 587 of the donors, most TCR beta V segments were observed in productive rearrangements about 87% or about 30% of the time, broadly matching IMGT annotations. In vitro tests confirmed that a few of the cytomegalovirus-associated TCR beta chains recognize cytomegalovirus antigens. When HLA alleles, especially DR and DQ, strongly co-occurred, attributing TCR associations to individual alleles was difficult. An association between a missense DCLRE1C variant and V-gene and J-gene trimming of TCR beta chains was found in a later genetic analysis and replicated in an independent cohort. In a later analysis, the rate of TCR association differed among HLA loci, with DRB1 alleles having the most associated TCRs and HLA-C alleles having the fewest. A cluster of highly shared sequence variants was judged likely to represent a technical artifact of the sequencing pipeline. A further reported finding was that TCR beta sequences accurately predicted the HLA-A and HLA-B alleles for most subjects in the first cohort. The cohort was sequenced for TCR beta chains only, and without alpha or paired-chain data the features that could be detected were limited. A later analysis found that most CMV-associated TCR beta chains appeared HLA-restricted, with HLA associations seemingly driven largely by CMV exposure. Most TCR sequences were observed very rarely across donors, whereas some public TCRs were present in many individuals. The classifier was reported to diagnose cytomegalovirus status with high specificity and sensitivity in both the original cohort and the validation cohort.

Receptors were amplified or captured by the immunoSEQ multiplex PCR assay. For the multiplex PCR, a mixture combining 60 forward primers for TCR Vbeta segments and 13 reverse primers for TCR Jbeta segments was used. The CDR3 region of rearranged TCR beta genes was amplified from genomic DNA by a multiplex PCR assay. The Illumina HiSeq System was used to sequence the amplified TCR beta libraries as 87-base-pair reads. For the original study's pipeline: Across the 600 to 700 repertoires, a later analysis counted tens of millions of unique TCR beta chains, 9.5 million to 13 million of which were shared by at least two donors. To remove PCR and sequencing errors, raw reads were error-corrected and collapsed into unique sequences using a nearest-neighbor algorithm that merged closely related sequences. V, D and J gene segments were assigned by aligning CDR3 sequences to IMGT reference sequences. For a sequence to be retained, a match of at least six nucleotides was required to both a V gene segment and a J gene segment. Rearrangements were classified as productive when the CDR3 lacked stop codons and remained in frame with V and J, and all other rearrangements were classified as non-productive. Following IMGT convention, CDR3 was defined as the stretch from the second conserved V-encoded cysteine up to the conserved J-encoded phenylalanine. The earlier analysis of about 590 of the donors excluded sequences that lacked an unambiguous match to a single V gene segment. An earlier analysis of 550 to 650 of the donors classified V segments as functional when productive rearrangements were above 56.7% and as segregating when the standard deviation between donors was above 5%. A statistical classification framework was developed to diagnose cytomegalovirus status using the catalog of TCR beta chain sequences. V and J gene assignment, in a later analysis, came from comparing TCR nucleotide sequences with IMGT/GENE-DB human TR gene sequences. The TCRdist pipeline was used in a later analysis to assign CDR3 sequences and most-parsimonious VDJ recombination scenarios. In a later analysis, every TCR beta chain was defined by the combination of its CDR3 amino acid sequence and its V-gene family, and reads without a unique V-gene family were dropped. In a later analysis, nearly 600 highly shared, low-generation-probability nucleotide sequences were removed to address suspected cross-contamination and a sequencing artifact. For each public chain, a later analysis derived a clonal expansion index from normalized ranks of inferred template counts within each repertoire. A later analysis computed generation probabilities with a VDJ recombination model fitted to out-of-frame rearrangements, and checked the results against IGoR. In a later analysis, TCR-TCR, TCR-HLA and TCR-CMV co-occurrence was scored with hypergeometric tests, and a repertoire-size bias correction was applied to TCR pairs. In a later analysis, false discovery rates were estimated by permuting HLA or CMV assignments 20 times. In a later analysis, co-occurring TCRs were grouped using DBSCAN, with TCRdist sequence similarity added in when clustering inside HLA-allele-positive subsets. For co-occurrence clustering, repertoires with fewer than 30,000 or more than 120,000 public chains were excluded, along with four to six repertoires with anomalous nucleotide sharing. Not all clones reach the TCRdb copy of this immuneACCESS table, which keeps in-frame sequences only. Checked studies attribute under half of the gap to unresolved V genes and leave the rest unexplained. D and trimming were read from the DNA, whereas the V and J calls and clone size are those reported in that table. The sample table contains under 250,000 clones; only one count was recorded for 85% of them. Clones ranked in the top ten supply about 2.2% of the sample.

The source material was PBMCs. The receptor comes from a woman in her 50s in good health and CMV-seronegative. This chain joins TRBV11-2 to TRBJ2-2; TRBD2 aligns with 8 central bases. This receptor has the CDR3 CASSLSGRANGELFF. The nucleotides are TGTGCCAGCAGCTTATCCGGGAGGGCTAACGGGGAGCTGTTTTTT.